Below are 20 T cell receptor beta chains sequenced from a single sample in a study of cytomegalovirus exposure and HLA in healthy donors. Measured with immunoSEQ multiplex PCR; TCRdb has only the in-frame clones, and not every one. The sample has tens of thousands of clones, about 85% seen once. Material: PBMCs. All receptors derive from a man aged 25-45 years in good health and CMV-seronegative.

The chain links TRBV6-6 to TRBJ2-3; TRBD1 might be the D (6 bases). The ends were cut back, 7 bases at V and 0 bases at J, with 14 bases in the middle. CDR1 and CDR2 (germline): MNHNY, SVGAGI (reference sequence). The CDR3 is 15 amino acids. The CDR3 DNA follows: TGTGCCAGCAAGTCAGGGGTCACTAGCACAGATACGCAGTATTTT. It encodes CASKSGVTSTDTQYF.

The chain employs TRBV4-3 and TRBJ2-4; D is possibly TRBD2 (6 bases). The germline CDR1 and CDR2 sequences are LGHNA and YSLEER. The CDR3 runs to 15 residues. The V end lost 4 bases, the J end lost 5 bases, and 15 bases lay between the germline ends. DNA of the CDR3: TGCGCCAGCAGCCCGCAGCCTAGCGCCGAAAACATTCAGTACTTC. It yields the protein CASSPQPSAENIQYF.

The chain is built from TRBV11-2 and TRBJ2-5; no clear D gene. Germline lookup yields CDR1 SGHAT and CDR2 FQNNGV. The CDR3 sequence is 13 residues long. Trimming stripped 2 bases from V and 4 bases from J, with 8 bases between. CDR3 loop: CASSLSIRETQYF. CDR3 DNA sequence: TGTGCCAGCAGCTTATCTATTCGAGAGACCCAGTACTTC. The full variable domain, its missing parts supplied by reference TRBV11-2 and TRBJ2-5, is EAGVAQSPRYKIIEKRQSVAFWCNPISGHATLYWYQQILGQGPKLLIQFQNNGVVDDSQLPKDRFSAERLKGVDSTLKIQPAKLEDSAVYLCASSLSIRETQYFGPGTRLLVL.

The genes are TRBV11-2 and TRBJ2-3; 9 positions agree with TRBD2. The CDR3 totals 17 residues. CDR1 and CDR2 from the germline V gene are SGHAT and FQNNGV. V lost 7 bases to trimming and J lost 6 bases; unmatched junction nucleotides: 17. CDR3 loop: CASTTTPQAGGRDTQYF. As DNA, the CDR3 is TGTGCCAGCACTACGACCCCCCAAGCGGGGGGCCGGGATACGCAGTATTTT.

The chain joins TRBV7-2 to TRBJ2-3; TRBD1 matches at 9 bases. CDR3 length: 15 amino acids. The V and J ends lost 5 bases and 5 bases, in that order; junction bases with no gene match: 8. From germline, CDR1 is SGHTA and CDR2 FQGNSA. In nucleotides, the CDR3 is TGTGCCAGCAGCCCCGGGACAGGGCCGGGAGATACGCAGTATTTT. This translates into CASSPGTGPGDTQYF.

The CDR3: CASSQDFRTSGNNEQFF. DNA of the CDR3: TGTGCCAGCAGCCAAGATTTCAGGACTAGCGGAAACAATGAGCAGTTCTTC. The chain joins TRBV14 to TRBJ2-1; TRBD2 aligns across 10 bases. Unmatched junction bases numbered 7, after V lost 0 bases and J lost 5 bases. Germline V lookup: CDR1 SGHDN, CDR2 FVKESK. The CDR3 covers 17 residues.

V usage is TRBV29-1 and J usage is TRBJ2-1; D is possibly TRBD2 (7 bases). The V gene lost 6 bases and the J gene lost 0 bases, with 15 bases spanning the gap. Germline V gives CDR1 SQVTM, CDR2 ANQGSEA. The CDR3 totals 15 residues. For the CDR3, the DNA is TGCAGCGTCCACAAGGGGGGGAGCTCCTACAATGAGCAGTTCTTC. Translated, it gives CSVHKGGSSYNEQFF.

The V call is TRBV7-2, the J call TRBJ1-1, with 7 bases matching TRBD1. This CDR3 has 17 residues. V shed 2 bases, J shed 1 base, and the junction held 10 bases outside the gene matches. Germline V gene sequence: CDR1 SGHTA, CDR2 FQGNSA. CDR3 sequence (DNA): TGTGCCAGCAGCTTAAGGGGGCGGTCCTCGGCGAACACTGAAGCTTTCTTT. Amino acids: CASSLRGRSSANTEAFF.

This chain joins TRBV7-2 and TRBJ1-4, with TRBD1 identical over 9 bases. Germline trimming cut 5 bases from V and 6 bases from J; bases unmatched to any gene: 7. CDR1 and CDR2 from the germline V gene are SGHTA and FQGNSA. CDR3 length: 15 residues. CDR3: CASSPPGTGYEKLFF. The CDR3 region has the DNA TGTGCCAGCAGCCCACCCGGGACAGGGTATGAAAAACTGTTTTTT.

The CDR3 nucleotides are TGTGCCAGTAGTATATGGTATCCCCCAATGGTAACGGACAAAAGTAACAATCAGCCCCAGCATTTT. Residues: CASSIWYPPMVTDKSNNQPQHF. The V gene is TRBV19, the J gene TRBJ1-5, with D perhaps TRBD1 (5 bases). The CDR3 is 22 residues long. V was cut by 2 bases and J by 3 bases, with 32 bases left in between. The germline gives CDR1 LNHDA, CDR2 SQIVND (reference sequence).

V and J are TRBV23-1 and TRBJ1-3; the D gene is possibly TRBD1 (5 bases). Being an ORF, TRBV23-1 has a function that is uncertain. Trimming stripped 2 bases from V and 0 bases from J, with 14 bases between. This CDR3 has 17 amino acids. The CDR3, as DNA: TGCGCCAGCAGTCAACCATTTGACAGCTGCTCTGGAAACACCATATATTTT. Protein: CASSQPFDSCSGNTIYF.

This clone was found once. The CDR3 DNA reads as TGTGCCAGCAGCCTCCCTTGGTCAGGGAACAATGAGCAGTTCTTC. This codes for CASSLPWSGNNEQFF. This chain links TRBV27 with TRBJ2-1; a possible D gene is TRBD1 (5 bases). Germline V gene lookup returns CDR1 MNHEY and CDR2 SMNVEV (reference sequence). The CDR3 contains 15 residues. V gave up 6 bases and J gave up 5 bases, with 17 bases separating them.

The chain links TRBV15 to TRBJ1-1; D remains ambiguous. V lost 1 base, J lost 0 bases, and 9 bases lay in between. CDR1 LNHNV and CDR2 YYDKDF come from the germline V gene (reference sequence). The CDR3 sequence is 15 residues long. The CDR3 here is CATSRGGNMNTEAFF. The CDR3 nucleotides read TGTGCCACCAGCAGAGGTGGCAACATGAACACTGAAGCTTTCTTT.

The V call is TRBV11-2, the J call TRBJ2-7; 10 bases align to TRBD2. The CDR3 runs 17 residues. Germline values: CDR1 SGHAT, CDR2 FQNNGV. Losses at the gene ends were 3 bases for V and 3 bases for J; bases not matched to a gene: 11. CDR3 in amino acids: CASSFSLAGRLGYEQYV. The CDR3, as DNA: TGTGCCAGCAGCTTTTCACTAGCGGGGAGACTGGGCTACGAGCAGTACGTC.

The chain has TRBV29-1 and TRBJ2-7; D possibly corresponds to TRBD2 (6 bases). CDR1 and CDR2 (germline): SQVTM, ANQGSEA. Trimming left V 1 base short and J 4 bases short, with 20 bases between. The CDR3 loop spans 16 amino acids. CDR3 sequence: CSVEAGLWRGGYEQYF. CDR3 DNA sequence: TGCAGCGTTGAAGCGGGCCTTTGGAGGGGTGGGTACGAGCAGTACTTC.

The chain has TRBV7-3 and TRBJ2-2, with TRBD2 matching 8 bases. The CDR3 has 16 amino acids. The V gene end was trimmed by 6 bases and the J gene end by 0 bases; junction bases not matched to a gene: 6. CDR1 is SGHTA and CDR2 is FQGTGA in the germline V gene. In DNA form, the CDR3 reads TGTGCCAGCAGTCGAGTAGCGGGATCGAACACCGGGGAGCTGTTTTTT. This encodes CASSRVAGSNTGELFF.

This chain joins TRBV4-1 and TRBJ2-2; the match to TRBD2 covers 11 bases. The V and J ends lost 4 bases and 7 bases, in that order; junction bases with no gene match: 5. The CDR3 covers 15 residues. Germline V gene sequence: CDR1 MGHRA, CDR2 YSYEKL. The CDR3 DNA follows: TGCGCCAGCAGCCTAGCGGGGGGGCCTGACGGGGAGCTGTTTTTT. It codes for CASSLAGGPDGELFF.

The rearrangement uses TRBV6-1 and TRBJ2-7, with TRBD1 identical over 10 bases. This CDR3 region has 13 residues. The ends lost 7 bases at V and 7 bases at J; junction bases unmatched: 7. Germline CDR1 is MNHNS and CDR2 is SASEGT. CDR3 residues: CASIIRTGGEQYV. The CDR3 region has the DNA TGTGCCAGCATTATAAGGACAGGGGGAGAGCAGTACGTC.

The chain recombines TRBV6-1 with TRBJ1-5; D may be TRBD1 (5 bases). The V gene's germline CDR1 is MNHNS and CDR2 SASEGT. Trimming removed 5 bases at V and 3 bases at J, with 11 bases between. The length of the CDR3 is 14 residues. The CDR3 reads CASSSTVINQPQHF. For the CDR3, the DNA is TGTGCCAGCAGTTCGACAGTGATCAATCAGCCCCAGCATTTT.

The chain has TRBV28 and TRBJ1-1; D call uncertain. The V gene's germline CDR1 is MDHEN and CDR2 SYDVKM. CDR3 size: 14 residues. The V end lost 5 bases, the J end lost 1 base, and 11 bases lay between the germline ends. CDR3: CASSLDIQNTEAFF. The DNA for the CDR3 is TGTGCCAGCAGTCTCGACATTCAGAACACTGAAGCTTTCTTT.